This T cell receptor (beta chain) stems from a study of shared clonotypes between healthy human individuals. Study-level results: Rarefaction showed that sequencing of sorted subsets was incomplete (despite large depth). On the whole, naive subsets had larger estimated richness than memory subsets had. It was only blood that was sampled, and tissue repertoires likely differ.

Germline V gene lookup returns CDR1 SGDLS and CDR2 YYNGEE. V lost 3 bases and J lost 1; bases outside the gene matches: 13. The CDR3 runs 17 residues. Worth noting for this clone: No antigen is known for it.

Assay used: immunoSEQ multiplex PCR; TCRdb lists only in-frame clones, some missing. The table has roughly 2.1 million clones, about 93% seen once. Naive CD8 cells lacked CD45RO and underwent positive selection for CCR7, leaving out terminally differentiated effector memory CD45RA+ cells. V gene TRBV9 combines with J gene TRBJ2-7; 7 positions match TRBD1. What was sequenced was naive CD8+ T cells from PBMCs. The origin of this receptor is a man younger than 35 in good health. Some clones in this sample may be carry-over from other donors' samples. In DNA, the CDR3 is TGTGCCAGCAGCGAGGGGTTCTTGTCAGGGGGTTCCTACGAGCAGTACTTC. This encodes CASSEGFLSGGSYEQYF.